The 32 T cell receptor beta chains presented below share a single source sample, sequenced in a study of T cells in Graves' hyperthyroidism and ophthalmopathy. RNA transcripts provided the source from which TCR beta CDR3 regions were amplified. First-round RT-PCR with HTBI primers amplified the TCR CDR3 region. TCRdb itself ran the multiplex PCR reads through MiXCR, one entry per CDR3 protein. The sample contains around 300,000 distinct CDR3 sequences, approximately 18% of which appear only once. The sequenced material came from blood. These receptors all come from a man aged 45-65 years with Graves' ophthalmopathy.

This clonotype has ten or more counts. Written as DNA, the CDR3 is TGTGCCAGCAGCTCCCCAAGGACTTTCGAGCAGTACTTC. Amino acid sequence: CASSSPRTFEQYF. The V and J genes are TRBV11-2 and TRBJ2-7, with a tentative D call TRBD2 (5 bases). CDR1 is SGHAT and CDR2 is FQNNGV in the germline V gene. Trimming pared 4 bases from V and 6 bases from J, leaving 13 bases between. The CDR3 has 13 residues. The whole variable domain, remainder taken from reference TRBV11-2 and TRBJ2-7, is EAGVAQSPRYKIIEKRQSVAFWCNPISGHATLYWYQQILGQGPKLLIQFQNNGVVDDSQLPKDRFSAERLKGVDSTLKIQPAKLEDSAVYLCASSSPRTFEQYFGPGTRLTVT.

Many counts were recorded for this clonotype. The chain carries TRBV28 and TRBJ1-5; D gene unclear. Germline V gene data show CDR1 as MDHEN and CDR2 as SYDVKM. This CDR3 has 13 amino acids. V was shortened by 11 bases and J by 0 bases, with 11 bases between the two germline ends. The CDR3 sequence: CAGSEISNQPQHF. Written as DNA, the CDR3 is TGTGCCGGTTCCGAGATTAGCAATCAGCCCCAGCATTTT. Full variable domain (outside the CDR3, taken from reference TRBV28 and TRBJ1-5): DVKVTQSSRYLVKRTGEKVFLECVQDMDHENMFWYRQDPGLGLRLIYFSYDVKMKEKGDIPEGYSVSREKKERFSLILESASTNQTSMYLCAGSEISNQPQHFGDGTRLSIL.

There are a few counts of this clonotype. The gene calls are TRBV5-8 and TRBJ1-2; 7 nucleotides agree with TRBD1. CDR1 and CDR2 (germline): SGHTS, YDEGEE. The CDR3 extends over 15 amino acids. Germline trimming cut 2 bases from V and 5 bases from J; bases unmatched to any gene: 9. CDR3 sequence: CASSFRGRREYGYTF. CDR3 coding DNA: TGTGCCAGCAGCTTCAGGGGGAGGAGGGAATATGGCTACACCTTC.

Many counts were recorded for this clonotype. This chain joins TRBV2 and TRBJ2-3, with 13 bases fitting TRBD2. CDR1 is SNHLY and CDR2 is FYNNEI in the germline V gene. Losses at the gene ends were 0 bases for V and 6 bases for J; bases not matched to a gene: 3. There are 16 residues in the CDR3. Here the CDR3 reads CASSEARTSGGDTQYF. DNA for the CDR3: TGTGCCAGCAGTGAAGCCCGGACTAGCGGGGGCGATACGCAGTATTTT.

Concerning this clonotype itself: Possible read error: a much larger clone is one base away. V and J are TRBV13 and TRBJ2-7, with 7 bases lining up with TRBD1. The CDR3 is made up of 13 amino acids. Per the germline V gene, CDR1 is PRHDT and CDR2 is FYEKMQ (reference sequence). As DNA, the CDR3 is TGTGCCAGCAGCTCGGGACAGTCCTGCGAGCAGTACTTC. Translated, it gives CASSSGQSCEQYF. Variable domain in full (rest from reference TRBV13 and TRBJ2-7): AAGVIQSPRHLIKEKRETATLKCYPIPRHDTVYWYQQGPGQDPQFLISFYEKMQSDKGSIPDRFSAQQFSDYHSELNMSSLELGDSALYFCASSSGQSCEQYFGPGTRLTVT.

This chain connects TRBV29-1 to TRBJ2-1; either TRBD1 or TRBD2 may supply D (5 bases each). The CDR3 covers 12 residues. CDR1 is SQVTM, CDR2 ANQGSEA, per germline. V was trimmed by 3 bases and J by 7 bases, leaving 10 bases between them. This CDR3 is CSVDSRENEQFF. CDR3 DNA: TGCAGCGTTGACTCCAGGGAGAATGAGCAGTTCTTC.

This clonotype has more than one count but fewer than ten. The V call is TRBV20-1, the J call TRBJ1-1; a possible D gene is TRBD1 (5 bases). The V and J ends lost 5 bases and 0 bases respectively, with 16 bases between them. Germline lookup yields CDR1 DFQATT and CDR2 SNEGSKA (reference sequence). There are 15 residues in the CDR3. CDR3 nucleotides: TGCAGTGCTTATGAACCGGGACGGATGAACACTGAAGCTTTCTTT. Protein product: CSAYEPGRMNTEAFF.

The chain couples TRBV3-1 to TRBJ1-2; the D gene is possibly TRBD1 (5 bases). V shed 4 bases and J shed 5 bases, with 17 bases lying between them. The CDR3 runs 15 residues. CDR1 is LGHDT and CDR2 is YNNKEL in the germline V gene (reference sequence). CDR3 DNA: TGTGCCAGCAGCCCCCTTGGCAGGGCCACTTATGGCTACACCTTC. Protein sequence: CASSPLGRATYGYTF.

This clonotype was detected ten times or more. The rearrangement uses TRBV20-1 and TRBJ2-1; 7 nucleotides agree with TRBD2. The CDR3 runs to 14 residues. The germline gives CDR1 DFQATT, CDR2 SNEGSKA (reference sequence). J gave up 4 bases and V 3 bases, and 6 bases lay outside the gene matches. This chain's CDR3 is CSASRWEGYNEQFF. CDR3 in DNA: TGCAGTGCTAGTAGGTGGGAGGGATACAATGAGCAGTTCTTC.

This clonotype was recorded at least ten times. The chain carries TRBV2 and TRBJ2-7; 8 positions match TRBD2. J lost 2 bases, V lost 4 bases, and 1 base had no gene match. This CDR3 is built from 13 residues. Germline V gives CDR1 SNHLY, CDR2 FYNNEI. The CDR3 region is CASSAGGTYEQYF. As DNA, the CDR3 is TGTGCCAGCAGTGCGGGAGGGACCTACGAGCAGTACTTC.

This clonotype showed up many times. This chain uses TRBV5-1 with TRBJ1-1, with D maybe TRBD1 (5 bases). The CDR3 consists of 16 residues. Trimming cost V 0 bases and J 0 bases, with 12 bases left between them. CDR1 and CDR2 from the germline V gene are SGHRS and YFSETQ. This CDR3 reads CASSLGDALMNTEAFF. CDR3 nucleotides: TGCGCCAGCAGCTTGGGGGACGCTCTCATGAACACTGAAGCTTTCTTT.

This chain connects TRBV19 to TRBJ2-1; D may be TRBD2 (7 bases). Germline V CDR1 and CDR2: LNHDA, SQIVND (reference sequence). Trimming removed 3 bases at V and 3 bases at J, with 15 bases between. The CDR3 has 16 amino acids. CDR3 in amino acids: CASSIAGAADYNEQFF. DNA for the CDR3: TGTGCCAGTAGTATTGCGGGGGCGGCAGACTACAATGAGCAGTTCTTC. The full variable domain, rest sourced from reference TRBV19 and TRBJ2-1, is DGGITQSPKYLFRKEGQNVTLSCEQNLNHDAMYWYRQDPGQGLRLIYYSQIVNDFQKGDIAEGYSVSREKKESFPLTVTSAQKNPTAFYLCASSIAGAADYNEQFFGPGTRLTVL.

The V and J genes are TRBV6-1 and TRBJ1-5; TRBD1 matches at 9 bases. The CDR3 runs to 15 residues. The V gene's germline CDR1 is MNHNS and CDR2 SASEGT. V was pared by 4 bases and J by 4 bases, with 5 bases of the junction left unmatched. CDR3 sequence reads: CASSGDRVRNQPQHF. CDR3 nucleotide sequence: TGTGCCAGCAGTGGGGACAGGGTGAGAAATCAGCCCCAGCATTTT.

This clonotype was observed at least ten times. V is TRBV13 and J is TRBJ2-1, with D perhaps TRBD1 or TRBD2 (7 bases each). This CDR3 contains 13 residues. Trimming took off 6 bases at V and 8 bases at J, with 14 bases between the two ends. CDR1 and CDR2 (germline): PRHDT, FYEKMQ (reference sequence). The CDR3, as DNA: TGTGCCAGCAGACGGGCAGGGGGGGATGAGCAGTTCTTC. Encoded protein: CASRRAGGDEQFF.

This chain joins TRBV7-9 and TRBJ2-2; the D is unclear. V lost 3 bases and J lost 2, with 10 bases in between. This CDR3 contains 15 residues. The germline gives CDR1 SEHNR, CDR2 FQNEAQ (reference sequence). The CDR3 reads CASSFRSYNTGELFF. Here the CDR3 DNA reads TGTGCCAGCAGCTTCCGTTCCTACAACACCGGGGAGCTGTTTTTT.

The chain is built from TRBV19 and TRBJ2-2; 12 nucleotides match TRBD2. Germline V gene lookup returns CDR1 LNHDA and CDR2 SQIVND (reference sequence). J lost 0 bases, V lost 3 bases, and 8 bases had no gene match. CDR3 length: 19 residues. The CDR3 here is CASSIGLAGFAANTGELFF. DNA for the CDR3: TGTGCCAGTAGTATCGGACTAGCGGGATTTGCCGCGAACACCGGGGAGCTGTTTTTT.

This clonotype has a handful of counts. The chain is built from TRBV28 and TRBJ2-5; no reliable D call. Trimming stripped 4 bases from V and 5 bases from J, with 8 bases between. The length of the CDR3 is 12 residues. The germline V gene encodes CDR1 MDHEN and CDR2 SYDVKM. This CDR3 is CASSSPPETQYF. The CDR3 coding sequence is TGTGCCAGCAGTTCCCCCCCTGAGACCCAGTACTTC.

The chain joins TRBV6-1 to TRBJ2-7; 7 nucleotides align to TRBD2. Germline-derived CDR1 and CDR2 are MNHNS and SASEGT. This CDR3 is built from 12 residues. The junction had 6 bases not matched to a gene; V was cut back by 6 bases and J by 7 bases. In DNA form, the CDR3 reads TGTGCCAGCAGGGAGGGGAGGGAGGAGCAGTACTTC. It is translated as CASREGREEQYF.

V gene TRBV5-1 combines with J gene TRBJ2-7, with 8 bases aligning to TRBD1. Germline V gene lookup returns CDR1 SGHRS and CDR2 YFSETQ. The V and J ends lost 0 bases and 9 bases, in that order; junction bases with no gene match: 5. The CDR3 sequence is 13 residues long. CDR3 coding DNA: TGCGCCAGCAGCTTGGCAGGGGGCGGCGGGCAGTACTTC. Translating gives CASSLAGGGGQYF. The full variable domain, in which reference TRBV5-1 and TRBJ2-7 provide the parts outside the CDR3, is KAGVTQTPRYLIKTRGQQVTLSCSPISGHRSVSWYQQTPGQGLQFLFEYFSETQRNKGNFPGRFSGRQFSNSRSEMNVSTLELGDSALYLCASSLAGGGGQYFGPGTRLTVT.

This clonotype was observed a few times. The J gene is TRBJ2-3, the V gene TRBV5-1; 12 nucleotides agree with TRBD1. The CDR3 has 15 residues. Germline V gene data show CDR1 as SGHRS and CDR2 as YFSETQ. Germline trimming cut 5 bases from V and 3 bases from J; bases unmatched to any gene: 4. The CDR3 bases are TGCGCCAGCAGGGGACAGGGGGCAGGGACAGATACGCAGTATTTT. It codes for CASRGQGAGTDTQYF.

In this sample, this clonotype turned up a few times. The V gene is TRBV6-1, the J gene TRBJ1-6, with unresolved D. Trimming took off 2 bases at V and 7 bases at J, with 9 bases between the two ends. Germline-derived CDR1 and CDR2 are MNHNS and SASEGT. This CDR3 contains 14 residues. DNA of the CDR3: TGTGCCAGCAGTGAAACTATGTGGAATTCACCCCTCCACTTT. Encoded protein: CASSETMWNSPLHF.

This clonotype was seen just once. The chain carries TRBV15 and TRBJ2-1, with 7 bases identical to TRBD2. Germline V gene data show CDR1 as LNHNV and CDR2 as YYDKDF (reference sequence). This CDR3 comprises 15 residues. The junction had 6 bases not matched to a gene; V was cut back by 3 bases and J by 4 bases. CDR3 nucleotides: TGTGCCACCAGCAGGCGGGGGACTGGGTACAATGAGCAGTTCTTC. Translating it yields CATSRRGTGYNEQFF.

Regarding this clonotype: With a much larger clone just one base away, this may be a read error. The CDR3 bases are TGTGCCAGCCAGCGGGGCGGGGCGAATGAGCAGTTCTTC. This translates into CASQRGGANEQFF. The chain combines TRBV27 with TRBJ2-1, with TRBD2 matching over 7 bases. Germline CDR1 is MNHEY and CDR2 is SMNVEV (reference sequence). This CDR3 region has 13 residues. The trim removed 8 bases at V and 7 bases at J, leaving 8 bases unmatched.

The V call is TRBV9, the J call TRBJ2-7; no firm D call. The CDR3 has 13 residues. V lost 3 bases and J 0 bases, leaving 7 bases between the germline ends. In germline, CDR1 is SGDLS, CDR2 YYNGEE. The CDR3 DNA is TGTGCCAGCAGCGCGGCGAGCTCCTACGAGCAGTACTTC. Residues: CASSAASSYEQYF.

In its sample, this clonotype was seen many times. The chain carries TRBV12-3 or TRBV12-4 and TRBJ2-7; 8 nucleotides line up with TRBD1. V was clipped by 3 bases and J by 3 bases; unmatched bases: 10. The CDR3 covers 16 residues. CDR3 region: CASSLDQGAKRYEQYF. DNA for the CDR3: TGTGCCAGCAGTTTGGATCAGGGGGCCAAGCGCTACGAGCAGTACTTC.

The chain is built from TRBV24-1 and TRBJ2-1, with D hard to call. V shed 3 bases and J shed 9 bases, with 8 bases lying between them. Per germline, CDR1 KGHDR and CDR2 SFDVKD. The CDR3 is made up of 12 amino acids. The CDR3 DNA reads as TGTGCCACCAGTGATCCAGTCAGTGAGCAGTTCTTC. Its protein is CATSDPVSEQFF.

The chain couples TRBV5-1 to TRBJ2-5; 8 nucleotides align to TRBD1. Germline values: CDR1 SGHRS, CDR2 YFSETQ. This CDR3 contains 16 residues. With 4 bases clipped from V and 0 bases from J, the junction kept 8 bases outside the gene matches. The CDR3 DNA follows: TGCGCCAGCAGCCCAGGGGCAGGGGGCTACCAAGAGACCCAGTACTTC. Translated, it gives CASSPGAGGYQETQYF.

There are many counts of this clonotype. The chain joins TRBV28 to TRBJ1-5, with 7 bases matching TRBD1. Germline V lookup: CDR1 MDHEN, CDR2 SYDVKM. The CDR3 sequence is 16 residues long. The trim removed 5 bases at V and 4 bases at J, leaving 11 bases unmatched. CDR3 in DNA: TGTGCCAGCAGTCCTCGTCGACAGGGAAAAAATCAGCCCCAGCATTTT. Protein sequence: CASSPRRQGKNQPQHF.

This clonotype was picked up a small number of times. The chain couples TRBV28 to TRBJ2-1; D is possibly TRBD1 (5 bases). This CDR3 spans 13 amino acids. V was cut by 7 bases and J by 4 bases, with 11 bases left in between. Germline values: CDR1 MDHEN, CDR2 SYDVKM. The CDR3 here is CASTLQGYNEQFF. The CDR3 nucleotides read TGTGCCAGCACCCTCCAGGGATACAATGAGCAGTTCTTC. The whole variable domain, filled in from reference TRBV28 and TRBJ2-1, reads DVKVTQSSRYLVKRTGEKVFLECVQDMDHENMFWYRQDPGLGLRLIYFSYDVKMKEKGDIPEGYSVSREKKERFSLILESASTNQTSMYLCASTLQGYNEQFFGPGTRLTVL.

The rearrangement joins TRBV15 to TRBJ2-3; possibly TRBD2 for D (5 bases). The germline gives CDR1 LNHNV, CDR2 YYDKDF (reference sequence). Trimming shortened V by 6 bases and J by 2 bases, and 12 bases separated the two germline ends. There are 14 residues in the CDR3. This CDR3 is CATRGSGYTDTQYF. CDR3 nucleotides: TGTGCCACCAGAGGAAGCGGATACACAGATACGCAGTATTTT. Full variable domain (outside the CDR3, taken from reference TRBV15 and TRBJ2-3): DAMVIQNPRYQVTQFGKPVTLSCSQTLNHNVMYWYQQKSSQAPKLLFHYYDKDFNNEADTPDNFQSRRPNTSFCFLDIRSPGLGDTAMYLCATRGSGYTDTQYFGPGTRLTVL.

This clonotype was observed a handful of times. The J gene is TRBJ2-7, the V gene TRBV5-1; D gene uncertain. The germline CDR1 and CDR2 sequences are SGHRS and YFSETQ. V was pared by 0 bases and J by 0 bases, with 13 bases between. This CDR3 has 16 amino acids. In DNA, the CDR3 is TGCGCCAGCAGCTTGGGCATCTATATGAGCTCCTACGAGCAGTACTTC. Residues: CASSLGIYMSSYEQYF.

This clonotype showed up many times. This rearrangement joins TRBV27 to TRBJ2-7, with a weak D call TRBD1 (6 bases). Germline CDR1 MNHEY, CDR2 SMNVEV (reference sequence). There are 15 residues in the CDR3. The germline V and J ends were trimmed by 3 bases and 2 bases, with 14 bases remaining between them. The CDR3 DNA sequence: TGTGCCAGCAGTTTGGAGCCTGGGGGCCCCTACGAGCAGTACTTC. Translated, it gives CASSLEPGGPYEQYF.